The rows below give T cell receptor beta chains drawn from one sample of a study of post-analysis software for immune sequencing data. TCRdb re-derived calls from the PCR reads in MiXCR, one entry per CDR3 protein. The sample consists of approximately 570,000 distinct CDR3 sequences, about 40% of them appearing once. The source material was blood. These receptors came from a girl aged 10 to 17 with multiple sclerosis. Both conserved end residues are part of each CDR3. D genes are given only for firm matches. Rows give clone size only sometimes, using once, few, many, or a class for an expanded clone.

>TRBD2|.|TRBJ2-1|TRBV6-2/TRBV6-3
CASSLVNPVPSGGFYNEQFF
TGTGCCAGCAGCCTAGTTAATCCTGTCCCGAGCGGGGGATTTTACAATGAGCAGTTCTTC
>.|.|TRBJ1-5|TRBV20-1
CSAIPLRGRQPQHF
TGCAGTGCTATCCCCCTGCGGGGACGTCAGCCCCAGCATTTT
>.|.|TRBJ2-5|TRBV5-1
CASSLPDYQETQYF
TGCGCCAGCAGCTTACCCGACTACCAAGAGACCCAGTACTTC
>.|.|TRBJ1-5|TRBV20-1
CSARAGANQPQHF
TGCAGTGCTAGGGCCGGCGCCAATCAGCCCCAGCATTTT
>TRBD2|.|TRBJ2-7|TRBV28
CASSPPGLAGAEQYF
TGTGCCAGCAGCCCTCCGGGACTAGCGGGAGCCGAGCAGTACTTC
>.|few|TRBJ2-7|TRBV20-1
CSVISGSSYEQYF
TGCAGTGTTATCTCAGGATCCTCCTACGAGCAGTACTTC
>.|.|TRBJ2-5|TRBV4-1
CASSQTSVATQYF
TGCGCCAGCAGCCAGACCTCCGTAGCTACCCAGTACTTC
>.|.|TRBJ2-7|TRBV10-3
CAISERSYEQYF
TGTGCCATCAGTGAGCGATCTTACGAGCAGTACTTC
>TRBD1|.|TRBJ1-2|TRBV18
CASSLGTGDGYTF
TGTGCCAGCTCACTGGGGACAGGGGATGGCTACACCTTC
>.|.|TRBJ2-5|TRBV27
CASSPTGVGQTQYF
TGTGCCAGCAGTCCCACCGGGGTGGGCCAGACCCAGTACTTC
>.|few|TRBJ2-5|TRBV7-7
CASSLEIEQETQYF
TGTGCTAGCAGCTTAGAGATAGAGCAAGAGACCCAGTACTTC
>TRBD2|.|TRBJ2-5|TRBV3-1
CASSPRLGLAGVQETQYF
TGTGCCAGCAGCCCGCGACTAGGACTAGCGGGGGTTCAAGAGACCCAGTACTTC
>TRBD1|few|TRBJ2-1|TRBV14
CASSRQGVGQFF
TGTGCCAGCAGCCGGCAGGGGGTCGGGCAGTTCTTC
>.|.|TRBJ1-1|TRBV20-1
CSARDGGSSEAFF
TGCAGTGCTAGAGATGGAGGGTCCAGTGAAGCTTTCTTT
>.|.|TRBJ2-1|TRBV10-3
CAISESLGGEQFF
TGTGCCATCAGTGAGAGCCTAGGTGGTGAGCAGTTCTTC
>TRBD2|.|TRBJ2-7|TRBV6-2/TRBV6-3
CASTFWASGSYEQYF
TGTGCCAGCACCTTTTGGGCTAGCGGGAGCTACGAGCAGTACTTC
>.|few|TRBJ2-1|TRBV3-1
CASSRGYRVGNEQFF
TGTGCCAGCAGTAGGGGGTACAGGGTTGGCAATGAGCAGTTCTTC
>TRBD2|.|TRBJ2-7|TRBV3-1
CASSPSAGGSFYEQYF
TGTGCCAGCAGCCCATCCGCAGGCGGGAGCTTCTACGAGCAGTACTTC
>TRBD1|.|TRBJ2-7|TRBV13
CASSPTGTESYEQYF
TGTGCCAGCAGCCCAACCGGGACAGAGTCCTACGAGCAGTACTTC
>.|.|TRBJ2-5|TRBV7-9
CASSLSSLTQYF
TGTGCCAGCAGCTTAAGCTCGTTGACCCAGTACTTC
>TRBD2|.|TRBJ2-3|TRBV7-2
CASSLMAGGLTDTQYF
TGTGCCAGCAGCTTAATGGCGGGGGGGCTCACAGATACGCAGTATTTT
>.|few|TRBJ2-7|TRBV6-5
CASSPGWANYEQYF
TGTGCCAGCAGTCCCGGATGGGCGAACTACGAGCAGTACTTC
>TRBD2|few|TRBJ2-7|TRBV5-1
CASSLEGLADVREQYF
TGCGCCAGCAGCTTGGAGGGACTAGCGGACGTACGGGAGCAGTACTTC
>.|.|TRBJ1-6|TRBV5-1
CASSPAAQNSPLHF
TGCGCCAGCAGCCCGGCGGCACAGAATTCACCCCTTCACTTT
>TRBD1|once|TRBJ1-4|TRBV7-9
CASSLGQGALGEKLFF
TGTGCCAGCAGCTTAGGACAGGGGGCGCTTGGTGAAAAACTGTTTTTT
>.|.|TRBJ2-6|TRBV5-1
CASSIQGDGANVRTF
TGCGCCAGCAGCATACAGGGTGACGGGGCCAACGTCCGGACTTTC
>.|.|TRBJ2-7|TRBV5-1
CASSQEDPYEQYF
TGCGCCAGCAGCCAGGAGGATCCTTACGAGCAGTACTTC
>.|.|TRBJ1-1|TRBV7-4
CASSLARNGRCDTEAFF
TGTGCCAGCAGCTTAGCGAGGAATGGCCGGTGTGACACTGAAGCTTTCTTT
>.|.|TRBJ1-2|TRBV10-3
CAISESAPGSPGYTF
TGTGCCATCAGTGAGTCGGCCCCCGGGAGTCCCGGCTACACCTTC
>.|.|TRBJ1-1|TRBV11-1
CASSRTAGTEAFF
TGTGCCAGCAGCCGGACGGCAGGGACTGAAGCTTTCTTT
>TRBD1|.|TRBJ1-2|TRBV24-1
CATSEHDREHGYTF
TGTGCCACCAGTGAACACGACAGGGAACATGGCTACACCTTC
>TRBD1|few|TRBJ2-1|TRBV6-1
CASSPTGTGQFYNEQFF
TGTGCTAGCAGTCCAACCGGGACAGGGCAATTCTACAATGAGCAGTTCTTC
>.|.|TRBJ2-3|TRBV5-1
CASSPGGTPADTQYF
TGCGCCAGCAGTCCAGGGGGGACCCCCGCAGATACGCAGTATTTT
>.|.|TRBJ1-1|TRBV7-6
CASSFGQLNTEAFF
TGTGCCAGCAGCTTCGGACAGCTGAACACTGAAGCTTTCTTT
>.|.|TRBJ2-5|TRBV27
CASSRGKTQYF
TGTGCCAGCAGTCGGGGGAAGACCCAGTACTTC
>.|few|TRBJ2-5|TRBV20-1
CSARSLVGTQYF
TGCAGTGCTAGGTCACTAGTTGGGACCCAGTACTTC
>TRBD1|.|TRBJ2-5|TRBV20-1
CSARNDRGFEQETQYF
TGCAGTGCCAGAAATGACAGGGGGTTCGAGCAAGAGACCCAGTACTTC
>.|.|TRBJ1-1|TRBV6-6
CASSYSPPLEAFF
TGTGCCAGCAGTTACTCTCCCCCCCTTGAAGCTTTCTTT
>.|.|TRBJ2-1|TRBV10-3
CAISSRDSDEQFF
TGTGCCATCAGCTCTAGAGATTCGGATGAGCAGTTCTTC
>TRBD2|few|TRBJ2-1|TRBV6-5
CASRALGTSNNEQFF
TGTGCCAGCAGGGCCCTCGGGACTAGCAACAATGAGCAGTTCTTC
>TRBD1|.|TRBJ2-5|TRBV10-3
CAIGESSGGRETQYF
TGTGCCATCGGTGAGTCTTCAGGGGGCAGAGAGACCCAGTACTTC
>.|.|TRBJ2-1|TRBV4-1
CASSTFSNNEQFF
TGCGCCAGCAGCACGTTTAGTAACAATGAGCAGTTCTTC
>TRBD2|few|TRBJ2-7|TRBV4-2
CASSQAGTSGGYEQYF
TGTGCCAGCAGCCAAGCCGGGACTAGCGGGGGCTACGAGCAGTACTTC
>.|.|TRBJ2-1|TRBV7-9
CASSRGQTRLGFNEQFF
TGTGCCAGCAGCCGGGGTCAGACTAGACTCGGGTTCAATGAGCAGTTCTTC
>.|.|TRBJ2-6|TRBV7-9
CASSPYDRSGANVLTF
TGTGCCAGCAGCCCCTACGACAGATCTGGGGCCAACGTCCTGACTTTC
>.|.|TRBJ2-3|TRBV5-5
CASSSGGTLTDTQYF
TGTGCCAGCAGTTCTGGAGGGACCCTCACAGATACGCAGTATTTT
>.|few|TRBJ2-5|TRBV12-3/TRBV12-4
CASSHPGTQGTQYF
TGTGCCAGCAGCCATCCCGGGACCCAAGGGACCCAGTACTTC
>.|.|TRBJ2-5|TRBV12-3/TRBV12-4
CASSPQQETQYF
TGTGCCAGCAGTCCCCAACAAGAGACCCAGTACTTC
>.|.|TRBJ1-2|TRBV20-1
CSARDPMGDYGYTF
TGCAGTGCTAGAGACCCTATGGGTGACTATGGCTACACCTTC
>.|.|TRBJ2-7|TRBV4-2
CASSQVTGPYEQYF
TGTGCCAGCAGCCAAGTAACAGGCCCCTACGAGCAGTACTTC
>.|.|TRBJ2-1|TRBV10-3
CAMDGTPGNEQFF
TGTGCCATGGACGGGACTCCTGGAAATGAGCAGTTCTTC
>TRBD1|.|TRBJ2-3|TRBV20-1
CSASRQGYRADTQYF
TGCAGTGCTAGTAGACAGGGGTATAGAGCAGATACGCAGTATTTT
>.|few|TRBJ2-3|TRBV12-3/TRBV12-4
CASTGLPSTDTQYF
TGTGCCAGTACGGGGCTACCTAGCACAGATACGCAGTATTTT
>.|.|TRBJ2-7|TRBV4-1
CASTPREQAYEQYF
TGCGCCAGCACACCAAGAGAACAGGCCTACGAGCAGTACTTC
>TRBD1|.|TRBJ1-2|TRBV20-1
CSASRDRVDGYTF
TGCAGTGCTAGCAGGGACAGGGTTGATGGCTACACCTTC
>TRBD1|.|TRBJ1-1|TRBV6-2/TRBV6-3
CASSDRDRDTEAFF
TGTGCCAGCAGCGACCGGGACAGGGACACTGAAGCTTTCTTT
>TRBD1|.|TRBJ2-7|TRBV29-1
CSASSQGTYEQYF
TGCAGCGCCAGCTCACAGGGGACCTACGAGCAGTACTTC